The 31 T cell receptor beta chains presented below share a single source sample, sequenced in a study of shared clonotypes between healthy human individuals. TCRdb's copy holds only in-frame clones and misses some; the assay was immunoSEQ multiplex PCR. This table has millions of clones, 85% to 95% appearing once. What was sequenced was naive CD4+ T cells sorted from blood. Sample subset: CD45RA+ positively selected. The source is a man aged 18 to 30 in good health.

The chain recombines TRBV27 with TRBJ2-7; no reliable D call. Germline loops: CDR1 MNHEY, CDR2 SMNVEV (reference sequence). This CDR3 contains 14 residues. Trimming left V 3 bases short and J 7 bases short, with 16 bases between. The CDR3 loop is CASSFSRAVGEQYF. In DNA, the CDR3 is TGTGCCAGCAGTTTCTCTAGGGCCGTAGGGGAGCAGTACTTC.

This chain uses TRBV6-1 with TRBJ2-3; 8 nucleotides align to TRBD2. With 7 bases clipped from V and 3 bases from J, the junction kept 9 bases outside the gene matches. The CDR3 is 15 residues long. Looked up from germline, CDR1 is MNHNS and CDR2 is SASEGT. CDR3 DNA sequence: TGTGCCAGCACCCCAATCCAGCGGGGGACAGATACGCAGTATTTT. It translates to CASTPIQRGTDTQYF.

As for this clone: Possible read error: a much larger clone is one base away. The chain employs TRBV6-5 and TRBJ2-5; possible D gene TRBD2, 5 bases. Germline CDR1 reads MNHEY; CDR2 reads SVGAGI. The CDR3 loop spans 11 amino acids. Trimming cost V 6 bases and J 3 bases, with 5 bases left between them. In DNA, the CDR3 is TGTGCCAGCAGCGGGGAAGAGACCCAGTACTTC. This encodes CASSGEETQYF.

The chain couples TRBV4-1 to TRBJ2-7, with TRBD2 matching 7 bases. CDR3 length equals 16 residues. Unmatched junction bases numbered 10, after V lost 2 bases and J lost 3 bases. Germline CDR1 is MGHRA and CDR2 is YSYEKL. In DNA, the CDR3 is TGCGCCAGCAGCCAACCAGACGGCGGGGGAGTCTACGAGCAGTACTTC. Translation: CASSQPDGGGVYEQYF.

The chain combines TRBV2 with TRBJ2-2; perhaps TRBD1 as D (6 bases). V lost 6 bases and J 4 bases, leaving 12 bases between the germline ends. CDR3 length equals 14 residues. The germline V gene has CDR1 SNHLY and CDR2 FYNNEI. The CDR3 sequence is CASRVTGTTGELFF. In DNA form, the CDR3 reads TGTGCCAGCAGGGTCACAGGGACCACCGGGGAGCTGTTTTTT.

The chain recombines TRBV11-2 with TRBJ2-7; D is possibly TRBD1 or TRBD2 (5 bases each). With 2 bases removed from V and 3 bases from J, the gap between germline ends came to 17 bases. The CDR3 spans 16 residues. Germline CDR1 is SGHAT and CDR2 is FQNNGV. CDR3: CASSLSIRDGLYEQYF. The CDR3 nucleotides are TGTGCCAGCAGCTTATCCATCCGGGACGGACTCTACGAGCAGTACTTC.

This sequence joins TRBV4-3 and TRBJ2-2; tentative D call: TRBD1 (5 bases). Germline V gene data show CDR1 as LGHNA and CDR2 as YSLEER. Trimming stripped 4 bases from V and 2 bases from J, with 8 bases between. CDR3 length equals 14 residues. CDR3: CASSLRENTGELFF. The CDR3 DNA reads as TGCGCCAGCAGCCTCAGGGAAAACACCGGGGAGCTGTTTTTT.

This clone has only one observation. The rearrangement uses TRBV9 and TRBJ2-3; D call uncertain. Trimming shortened V by 6 bases and J by 1 base, and 6 bases separated the two germline ends. Germline V gene lookup returns CDR1 SGDLS and CDR2 YYNGEE. The CDR3 has 12 residues. CDR3: CASIRGTDTQYF. The CDR3 DNA reads as TGTGCCAGCATCAGAGGCACAGATACGCAGTATTTT.

The count of this clone is one. V usage is TRBV7-8 and J usage is TRBJ2-7; maybe TRBD2 (5 bases). Trimming took 6 bases from V and 2 from J, leaving 17 bases between them. There are 15 residues in the CDR3. Germline loops: CDR1 SGHVS, CDR2 FQNEAQ. CDR3 region: CASRTPGSFPYEQYF. In nucleotides, the CDR3 is TGTGCCAGCAGGACCCCGGGGAGCTTTCCCTACGAGCAGTACTTC.

The chain has TRBV6-6 and TRBJ1-5; TRBD1 matches 8 bases. CDR1 MNHNY and CDR2 SVGAGI come from the germline V gene (reference sequence). The CDR3 loop spans 16 amino acids. J lost 4 bases, V lost 5 bases, and 10 bases had no gene match. In DNA form, the CDR3 reads TGTGCCAGCAGTCTCGGGACAGGTCCAACTAATCAGCCCCAGCATTTT. This sequence encodes CASSLGTGPTNQPQHF.

The chain has TRBV7-9 and TRBJ1-1; 8 bases match TRBD1. Germline-derived CDR1 and CDR2 are SEHNR and FQNEAQ (reference sequence). J gave up 7 bases and V 7 bases, and 14 bases lay outside the gene matches. The CDR3 has 15 amino acids. The CDR3 nucleotides are TGTGCCAGCACCTTTCCCGTTGGGACAGGCGGTGAAGCTTTCTTT. Protein sequence: CASTFPVGTGGEAFF.

The rearrangement joins TRBV19 to TRBJ1-3, with no clear D. The CDR3 runs to 16 residues. Looked up from germline, CDR1 is LNHDA and CDR2 is SQIVND (reference sequence). The ends were cut back, 1 base at V and 0 bases at J, with 10 bases in the middle. The CDR3 loop is CASSIGLRSSGNTIYF. The CDR3 coding sequence is TGTGCCAGTAGTATAGGGCTGAGGAGCTCTGGAAACACCATATATTTT.

This chain joins TRBV30 and TRBJ2-1; D is perhaps TRBD1 (6 bases). This CDR3 is built from 13 residues. CDR1 is GTSNPN and CDR2 is SVGIG in the germline V gene (reference sequence). V was clipped by 8 bases and J by 12 bases, with 23 bases between them. Here the CDR3 DNA reads TGTGCCAGGTCTTGGGACACCAGGGCAGGGCAGTTCTTC. Translation: CARSWDTRAGQFF.

V is TRBV11-2 and J is TRBJ2-2, with 10 bases lining up with TRBD2. J gave up 7 bases and V 6 bases, and 8 bases lay outside the gene matches. The germline CDR1 and CDR2 sequences are SGHAT and FQNNGV. CDR3 size: 15 residues. CDR3 coding DNA: TGTGCCAGCAGAGTACTAGCGGGATCTGACGGGGAGCTGTTTTTT. Its translation is CASRVLAGSDGELFF.

This chain connects TRBV7-2 to TRBJ1-2, with TRBD1 as a possible D gene (5 bases). This CDR3 spans 13 amino acids. CDR1 is SGHTA and CDR2 is FQGNSA in the germline V gene. The V end was cut by 3 bases, the J end by 8 bases, with 13 bases between. The CDR3 reads CASSFPQGRGYTF. The CDR3 region has the DNA TGTGCCAGCAGCTTCCCCCAGGGAAGGGGCTACACCTTC.

Here the CDR3 reads CAISGNSDTQYF. In DNA form, the CDR3 reads TGTGCCATCAGTGGAAATTCAGATACGCAGTATTTT. The chain joins TRBV10-3 to TRBJ2-3; D gene unclear. Between the trimmed V and J ends, which lost 4 bases and 4 bases, there was a span of 6 bases. The CDR3 contains 12 residues. Germline assignment: CDR1 ENHRY and CDR2 SYGVKD.

The chain links TRBV4-1 to TRBJ1-2; D is ambiguous. V lost 0 bases and J lost 8, with 10 bases in between. Germline assignment: CDR1 MGHRA and CDR2 YSYEKL. The CDR3 runs 13 residues. CDR3 nucleotide sequence: TGCGCCAGCAGCCAAGACGCGGTATACGGCTACACCTTC. Its protein product is CASSQDAVYGYTF.

Ten or more counts support this clone. The sample holds other DNA sequences that translate to the same CDR3. This rearrangement joins TRBV14 to TRBJ2-5; TRBD1 matches 7 bases. V was pared by 4 bases and J by 7 bases, with 12 bases of the junction left unmatched. Germline V gene data show CDR1 as SGHDN and CDR2 as FVKESK. The CDR3 runs to 15 residues. As DNA, the CDR3 is TGTGCCAGCAGCCCTTCGTCGGGACAGATTTCGACCCAGTACTTC. Its protein is CASSPSSGQISTQYF.

The J gene is TRBJ1-1, the V gene TRBV23-1; 7 nucleotides align to TRBD1. TRBV23-1 is classed as an ORF, of uncertain function. CDR3 length equals 14 residues. The junction had 8 bases not matched to a gene; V was cut back by 6 bases and J by 4 bases. In nucleotides, the CDR3 is TGCGCCAGCAGAACAGGGGATTGTGGCACTGAAGCTTTCTTT. This sequence encodes CASRTGDCGTEAFF.

J is TRBJ1-1 and V is TRBV5-4; weak D call: TRBD1 (5 bases). Germline V lookup: CDR1 SGHNT, CDR2 YYREEE (reference sequence). There are 15 residues in the CDR3. The V gene lost 2 bases and the J gene lost 5 bases, with 16 bases spanning the gap. CDR3 protein: CASSLVSGTGTEAFF. The CDR3 nucleotides are TGTGCCAGCAGCTTAGTTTCCGGGACGGGGACTGAAGCTTTCTTT.

This chain uses TRBV18 with TRBJ1-2; 7 bases agree with TRBD1. Germline CDR1 KGHSH, CDR2 LQKENI. CDR3 length: 14 amino acids. Trimming at V came to 3 bases and at J to 5 bases, leaving 6 bases not matched to a gene. CDR3 loop: CASSPGQEGYGYTF. CDR3 nucleotide sequence: TGTGCCAGCTCACCCGGACAGGAAGGTTATGGCTACACCTTC.

V and J are TRBV4-3 and TRBJ2-6, with no clear D. Germline assignment: CDR1 LGHNA and CDR2 YSLEER. The CDR3 runs 16 residues. Trimming removed 3 bases from V and 0 bases from J, with 9 bases in between. The DNA for the CDR3 is TGCGCCAGCAGCCAGAGACTCAACTCTGGGGCCAACGTCCTGACTTTC. It is translated as CASSQRLNSGANVLTF.

In the case of this clone: At the DNA level, this CDR3 is encoded by other sequences in the same sample as well. The chain couples TRBV6-5 to TRBJ2-7, with 10 bases matching TRBD1. This CDR3 is 15 amino acids long. V trimming: 5 bases; J trimming: 0 bases; junction bases outside the gene matches: 4. Germline values: CDR1 MNHEY, CDR2 SVGAGI. CDR3 sequence: CASSHRDRGSYEQYF. CDR3 nucleotide sequence: TGTGCCAGCAGTCACAGGGACAGGGGCTCCTACGAGCAGTACTTC.

This clone was detected only a few times. The rearrangement joins TRBV7-2 to TRBJ2-3; 7 bases fit TRBD2. V gave up 5 bases and J gave up 4 bases; unmatched junction bases: 9. CDR1 and CDR2 from the germline V gene are SGHTA and FQGNSA. The CDR3 consists of 15 residues. The CDR3 loop is CASSPPTSSPDTQYF. The CDR3 nucleotides are TGTGCCAGCAGCCCCCCGACTAGCTCCCCAGATACGCAGTATTTT. The variable domain in full, with the rest retrieved from reference TRBV7-2 and TRBJ2-3, is GAGVSQSPSNKVTEKGKDVELRCDPISGHTALYWYRQSLGQGLEFLIYFQGNSAPDKSGLPSDRFSAERTGGSVSTLTIQRTQQEDSAVYLCASSPPTSSPDTQYFGPGTRLTVL.

The chain joins TRBV28 to TRBJ2-1; 7 bases match TRBD1. This CDR3 contains 16 residues. Germline V gives CDR1 MDHEN, CDR2 SYDVKM. The J segment lost 5 bases and the V segment lost 5 bases, leaving 12 bases of the junction unmatched. CDR3 amino acids: CASSPPFPGQHNEQFF. DNA of the CDR3: TGTGCCAGCAGTCCCCCCTTTCCGGGACAGCACAATGAGCAGTTCTTC.

The V call is TRBV25-1, the J call TRBJ2-3; 14 nucleotides line up with TRBD2. J was trimmed by 0 bases and V by 6 bases; bases with no gene match: 2. Germline-derived CDR1 and CDR2 are MGHDK and SYGVNS. The CDR3 is 16 amino acids. The CDR3 DNA sequence: TGTGCCAGCAGCCGACTAGCGGGGGGGAGCACAGATACGCAGTATTTT. This sequence encodes CASSRLAGGSTDTQYF.

In nucleotides, the CDR3 is TGTGCCAGCAGTTACTCGGGTGACGGTGGCTACACCTTC. Its protein is CASSYSGDGGYTF. The chain couples TRBV6-5 to TRBJ1-2, with D unclear. V was clipped by 0 bases and J by 7 bases, with 9 bases between them. Germline CDR1 reads MNHEY; CDR2 reads SVGAGI. The CDR3 extends over 13 amino acids.

This chain links TRBV6-4 with TRBJ1-6; D is ambiguous. Trimming took off 2 bases at V and 3 bases at J, with 8 bases between the two ends. The CDR3 contains 15 residues. Germline CDR1 reads MRHNA; CDR2 reads SNTAGT. The CDR3 here is CASSDVHLYNSPLHF. CDR3 coding DNA: TGTGCCAGCAGTGACGTTCACCTCTATAATTCACCCCTCCACTTT.

The rearrangement joins TRBV5-1 to TRBJ1-3, with D unclear. Trimming took 0 bases from V and 3 from J, leaving 13 bases between them. The length of the CDR3 is 16 residues. Germline CDR1 and CDR2: SGHRS and YFSETQ. CDR3 region: CASSLAGEGGGNTIYF. CDR3 bases: TGCGCCAGCAGCTTGGCCGGCGAGGGAGGTGGAAACACCATATATTTT.

Turning to this clone: Relative to the germline gene, one junction end is altered; a read error may explain this. The chain has TRBV7-7 and TRBJ1-3; D is uncertain. This CDR3 is built from 15 residues. Germline CDR1 reads SSHAT; CDR2 reads FNYEAQ (reference sequence). CDR3 DNA sequence: TGTGCTAGCAGCCGATTTACGAAACAGAAAAACACCATATATTTT. Its translation is CASSRFTKQKNTIYF.

V is TRBV5-6 and J is TRBJ2-3; D remains ambiguous. V was pared by 4 bases and J by 2 bases, with 8 bases between. CDR1 and CDR2 (germline): SGHDT, YYEEEE. There are 13 residues in the CDR3. The CDR3 sequence is CASSIPPTDTQYF. The CDR3 DNA sequence: TGTGCCAGCAGCATCCCCCCCACAGATACGCAGTATTTT.